Below, 14 T cell receptor beta chains from the same sample are listed, as sequenced in a study of blood T cell repertoires in COVID-19. Some clones are missing from TCRdb's copy, which holds only in-frame ones; the method was immunoSEQ multiplex PCR. The sample lists just over 650,000 clones, about nine tenths seen once, with under 0.3% in the top ten. Material: peripheral blood. The receptors were sampled from a young woman with acute or convalescent COVID-19.

This chain uses TRBV5-1 with TRBJ2-1, with a weak D call TRBD2 (5 bases). This CDR3 is built from 16 residues. V was clipped by 0 bases and J by 4 bases, with 14 bases between them. Germline CDR1 is SGHRS and CDR2 is YFSETQ. CDR3 amino acids: CASSLARLAPYNEQFF. The DNA of the CDR3 is TGCGCCAGCAGCTTGGCAAGGCTAGCTCCTTACAATGAGCAGTTCTTC.

This chain uses TRBV9 with TRBJ2-7; tentatively, D is TRBD1 (5 bases). Germline loops: CDR1 SGDLS, CDR2 YYNGEE. The CDR3 spans 14 residues. Deletions cut 3 bases from V and 0 bases from J, with 10 bases between. The CDR3, as DNA: TGTGCCAGCAGCGAGGGGTTCTTCTCCTACGAGCAGTACTTC. Its protein product is CASSEGFFSYEQYF. The entire variable domain, with the rest obtained from reference TRBV9 and TRBJ2-7, is as follows: DSGVTQTPKHLITATGQRVTLRCSPRSGDLSVYWYQQSLDQGLQFLIQYYNGEERAKGNILERFSAQQFPDLHSELNLSSLELGDSALYFCASSEGFFSYEQYFGPGTRLTVT.

The chain joins TRBV3-1 (or the pseudogene TRBV3-2) to TRBJ1-1; possibly TRBD1 for D (6 bases). Between the trimmed V and J ends, which lost 0 bases and 5 bases, there was a span of 16 bases. CDR3 size: 16 residues. CDR1 LGHDT and CDR2 YNNKEL come from the germline V gene (reference sequence). The CDR3 is CASSQDMGAGRTEAFF. Written as DNA, the CDR3 is TGTGCCAGCAGCCAAGATATGGGGGCCGGGCGAACTGAAGCTTTCTTT.

J is TRBJ1-1 and V is TRBV7-8; the match to TRBD1 covers 11 bases. The J segment lost 4 bases and the V segment lost 2 bases, leaving 3 bases of the junction unmatched. The CDR3 is 15 amino acids. Germline CDR1 reads SGHVS; CDR2 reads FQNEAQ. The CDR3 sequence is CASSLFGTGGTEAFF. Here the CDR3 DNA reads TGTGCCAGCAGCTTATTCGGGACAGGGGGCACTGAAGCTTTCTTT.

The chain couples TRBV24-1 to TRBJ2-3; 8 positions agree with TRBD2. The germline CDR1 and CDR2 sequences are KGHDR and SFDVKD. V shed 3 bases and J 6 bases; nucleotides not matched to a gene: 13. The CDR3 consists of 17 residues. CDR3 region: CATSDPTRSGGKDTQYF. The CDR3 DNA reads as TGTGCCACCAGTGATCCGACTCGGAGCGGGGGTAAGGATACGCAGTATTTT.

The chain couples TRBV4-3 to TRBJ2-1, with 14 bases aligning to TRBD2. Trimming removed 4 bases from V and 10 bases from J; junction bases left unmatched: 12. Germline V gene sequence: CDR1 LGHNA, CDR2 YSLEER. CDR3 length: 17 amino acids. The CDR3 DNA sequence: TGCGCCAGCAGCCCAGGACTAGCGGGGGGCTCACGCCGAGAGCAGTTCTTC. Translating it yields CASSPGLAGGSRREQFF.

J is TRBJ2-4 and V is TRBV7-9; 15 positions match TRBD2. CDR3 length: 19 residues. Per germline, CDR1 SEHNR and CDR2 FQNEAQ (reference sequence). The V and J ends lost 5 bases and 2 bases, in that order; junction bases with no gene match: 10. In DNA, the CDR3 is TGTGCCAGCAGCCGAGGGACTAGCGGGGGGCTCTTAACCAAAAACATTCAGTACTTC. Translation: CASSRGTSGGLLTKNIQYF. Variable domain in full (rest from reference TRBV7-9 and TRBJ2-4): DTGVSQNPRHKITKRGQNVTFRCDPISEHNRLYWYRQTLGQGPEFLTYFQNEAQLEKSRLLSDRFSAERPKGSFSTLEIQRTEQGDSAMYLCASSRGTSGGLLTKNIQYFGAGTRLSVL.

This chain uses TRBV4-1 with TRBJ2-7, with a possible D match to TRBD1 (6 bases). The germline gives CDR1 MGHRA, CDR2 YSYEKL. V was shortened by 5 bases and J by 4 bases, with 15 bases between the two germline ends. CDR3 length: 14 residues. DNA for the CDR3: TGCGCCAGCAGCAGACAGGCGGTTCTATACGAGCAGTACTTC. It encodes CASSRQAVLYEQYF.

The rearrangement uses TRBV6-2 or TRBV6-3 and TRBJ1-1; 10 positions match TRBD1. Germline loops: CDR1 MNHEY, CDR2 SVGEGT. Germline trimming cut 0 bases from V and 4 bases from J; bases unmatched to any gene: 5. The CDR3 contains 16 residues. CDR3 loop: CASSYSSRQGATEAFF. DNA for the CDR3: TGTGCCAGCAGTTACTCGTCCCGACAGGGGGCCACTGAAGCTTTCTTT.

The chain recombines TRBV19 with TRBJ2-7; possible D gene TRBD2, 7 bases. Germline CDR1 is LNHDA and CDR2 is SQIVND (reference sequence). The germline V and J ends were trimmed by 5 bases and 0 bases, with 17 bases remaining between them. The CDR3 loop spans 16 amino acids. Written as DNA, the CDR3 is TGTGCCAGTAGTGCGGCCCGGGGGGCCCTCTCCTACGAGCAGTACTTC. Translated, it gives CASSAARGALSYEQYF. Filled out from reference TRBV19 and TRBJ2-7, the complete variable domain reads DGGITQSPKYLFRKEGQNVTLSCEQNLNHDAMYWYRQDPGQGLRLIYYSQIVNDFQKGDIAEGYSVSREKKESFPLTVTSAQKNPTAFYLCASSAARGALSYEQYFGPGTRLTVT.

The V gene is TRBV7-9, the J gene TRBJ2-1; a possible D gene is TRBD1 (6 bases). Trimming pared 5 bases from V and 5 bases from J, leaving 16 bases between. Germline CDR1 is SEHNR and CDR2 is FQNEAQ (reference sequence). The CDR3 covers 15 residues. The CDR3 loop reads CASSLGEGGNNEQFF. CDR3 in DNA: TGTGCCAGCAGCCTCGGTGAAGGGGGAAACAATGAGCAGTTCTTC.

This chain joins TRBV5-4 and TRBJ1-5; 8 bases agree with TRBD1. Germline CDR1 SGHNT, CDR2 YYREEE (reference sequence). V lost 2 bases and J lost 1; bases outside the gene matches: 5. The CDR3 covers 16 residues. The DNA of the CDR3 is TGTGCCAGCAGCTTAGACAGGGGCGGGAGCAATCAGCCCCAGCATTTT. Its protein is CASSLDRGGSNQPQHF.

The V call is TRBV6-5, the J call TRBJ2-2; D possibly corresponds to TRBD1 (5 bases). V shed 2 bases and J shed 1 base, with 8 bases lying between them. Germline CDR1 MNHEY, CDR2 SVGAGI. This CDR3 has 15 residues. The chain's CDR3 is CASSYRTGNTGELFF. As DNA, the CDR3 is TGTGCCAGCAGTTACCGTACAGGGAACACCGGGGAGCTGTTTTTT.

CDR3 protein: CASSYEGSYEQYF. CDR3 sequence (DNA): TGTGCCAGCAGTTACGAGGGCTCCTACGAGCAGTACTTC. The V and J genes are TRBV6-6 and TRBJ2-7; D is possibly TRBD2 (5 bases). The CDR3 length is 13 residues. The V gene lost 2 bases and the J gene lost 0 bases, with 5 bases spanning the gap. In germline, CDR1 is MNHNY, CDR2 SVGAGI (reference sequence).